The sequence of this T cell receptor beta chain was determined in a study of control samples from healthy donors and cancer patients. CDR1 MNHEY and CDR2 SMNVEV come from the germline V gene (reference sequence). Unmatched junction bases numbered 2, after V lost 2 bases and J lost 2 bases. CDR3 size: 15 residues. Data came from immunoSEQ multiplex PCR; TCRdb stores just in-frame clones and leaves some out. The table shows 150,000 or so clones, with more than 85% occurring only once. The TCR comes from a man between 18 and 35 years old in good health. Sample: blood. This chain uses TRBV27 with TRBJ2-2; 7 bases are a match to TRBD1. In nucleotides, the CDR3 is TGTGCCAGCAGTTTAGGGGACAGAAACACCGGGGAGCTGTTTTTT. This sequence encodes CASSLGDRNTGELFF.